Listed below are T cell receptor beta chains from one sample, sequenced in a study of cytomegalovirus exposure and HLA in healthy donors. TCRdb's table, derived via immunoSEQ multiplex PCR, lists solely in-frame clones and lacks some. The data contain about 360,000 clones, 70% to 90% of them singletons. Sequencing was carried out using PBMCs. The receptors were sampled from a young woman in good health and CMV-seronegative. Both conserved end residues are part of each CDR3. Fields, in order: J gene, clone size, V gene, D gene, CDR3 protein, CDR3 DNA. The D gene is left open where the match is weak. Clone size is shown for a subset of rows, as once, few, many or a class of expanded clone.

J gene: TRBJ1-1
clone size: NA
V gene: TRBV6-6
D gene: TRBD1
CDR3 protein: CASSYAQGGEAFF
CDR3 DNA: TGTGCCAGCAGTTACGCGCAGGGGGGCGAGGCTTTCTTT

J gene: TRBJ2-3
clone size: NA
V gene: TRBV25-1
D gene: TRBD1
CDR3 protein: CASSEGQGRDTQYF
CDR3 DNA: TGTGCCAGCAGTGAGGGACAGGGGAGAGATACGCAGTATTTT

J gene: TRBJ1-1
clone size: NA
V gene: TRBV18
D gene: NA
CDR3 protein: CASSPAPGDTEAFF
CDR3 DNA: TGTGCCAGCTCACCGGCACCCGGAGACACTGAAGCTTTCTTT

J gene: TRBJ2-3
clone size: NA
V gene: TRBV6-6
D gene: NA
CDR3 protein: CASSYGGTIMF
CDR3 DNA: TGTGCCAGCAGTTACGGCGGAACGATAATGTTT

J gene: TRBJ2-2
clone size: NA
V gene: TRBV4-1
D gene: TRBD2
CDR3 protein: CASSHPGLAGGKGELFF
CDR3 DNA: TGCGCCAGCAGCCACCCTGGACTAGCGGGAGGGAAGGGGGAGCTGTTTTTT

J gene: TRBJ1-2
clone size: NA
V gene: TRBV5-1
D gene: TRBD1
CDR3 protein: CASSSPGQGGGGYTF
CDR3 DNA: TGCGCCAGCAGCTCCCCAGGACAGGGAGGGGGCGGCTACACCTTC

J gene: TRBJ2-7
clone size: few
V gene: TRBV9
D gene: TRBD2
CDR3 protein: CASSVQAGGTYEQYF
CDR3 DNA: TGTGCCAGCAGCGTCCAGGCGGGAGGTACCTACGAGCAGTACTTC

J gene: TRBJ2-3
clone size: NA
V gene: TRBV29-1
D gene: NA
CDR3 protein: CSVGGGGMDTQYF
CDR3 DNA: TGCAGCGTCGGGGGAGGGGGTATGGATACGCAGTATTTT

J gene: TRBJ2-5
clone size: NA
V gene: TRBV6-5
D gene: TRBD2
CDR3 protein: CASSYLAGDQETQYF
CDR3 DNA: TGTGCCAGCAGTTACCTAGCGGGGGATCAAGAGACCCAGTACTTC

J gene: TRBJ2-1
clone size: NA
V gene: TRBV27
D gene: TRBD2
CDR3 protein: CASSKTSGSNEQFF
CDR3 DNA: TGTGCCAGCAGTAAAACCAGCGGGAGCAATGAGCAGTTCTTC

J gene: TRBJ1-2
clone size: few
V gene: TRBV19
D gene: TRBD1
CDR3 protein: CASSRDRGNYGYTF
CDR3 DNA: TGTGCCAGTAGCCGGGACAGGGGTAACTATGGCTACACCTTC

J gene: TRBJ2-1
clone size: once
V gene: TRBV28
D gene: NA
CDR3 protein: CASSLEAESYNEQFF
CDR3 DNA: TGTGCCAGCAGTTTAGAAGCGGAGTCCTACAATGAGCAGTTCTTC

J gene: TRBJ2-1
clone size: NA
V gene: TRBV7-9
D gene: TRBD2
CDR3 protein: CASSPSGGALYYYNEQFF
CDR3 DNA: TGTGCCAGCAGCCCCAGCGGGGGAGCCCTCTACTACTACAATGAGCAGTTCTTC

J gene: TRBJ1-3
clone size: NA
V gene: TRBV4-1
D gene: NA
CDR3 protein: CASSQYFAGQSVSGNTIYF
CDR3 DNA: TGCGCCAGCAGCCAATATTTTGCGGGGCAGTCCGTCTCTGGAAACACCATATATTTT

J gene: TRBJ2-5
clone size: NA
V gene: TRBV28
D gene: NA
CDR3 protein: CARGWLADLVETQYF
CDR3 DNA: TGTGCCAGGGGGTGGCTAGCAGACCTGGTAGAGACCCAGTACTTC

J gene: TRBJ2-2
clone size: NA
V gene: TRBV6-5
D gene: NA
CDR3 protein: CASSLESGTGELFF
CDR3 DNA: TGTGCCAGCAGTCTCGAGAGTGGCACCGGGGAGCTGTTTTTT

J gene: TRBJ2-5
clone size: NA
V gene: TRBV9
D gene: NA
CDR3 protein: CASSVVGGYQETQYF
CDR3 DNA: TGTGCCAGCAGCGTAGTTGGGGGGTACCAAGAGACCCAGTACTTC

J gene: TRBJ2-1
clone size: once
V gene: TRBV27
D gene: NA
CDR3 protein: CASSLGGPSYNEQFF
CDR3 DNA: TGTGCCAGCAGTTTAGGAGGGCCCTCCTACAATGAGCAGTTCTTC

J gene: TRBJ2-7
clone size: NA
V gene: TRBV4-1
D gene: TRBD2
CDR3 protein: CASSPWRGAVEQYF
CDR3 DNA: TGCGCCAGCAGCCCCTGGCGGGGGGCGGTCGAGCAGTACTTC

J gene: TRBJ2-1
clone size: NA
V gene: TRBV7-9
D gene: TRBD2
CDR3 protein: CASSSTSGGANEQFF
CDR3 DNA: TGTGCCAGCAGCTCAACTAGCGGGGGGGCCAATGAGCAGTTCTTC

J gene: TRBJ2-3
clone size: NA
V gene: TRBV6-1
D gene: NA
CDR3 protein: CASSGSGRGTDTQYF
CDR3 DNA: TGTGCCAGCAGTGGATCCGGGAGAGGCACAGATACGCAGTATTTT

J gene: TRBJ2-3
clone size: NA
V gene: TRBV28
D gene: TRBD2
CDR3 protein: CASRTSGGALSRTDTQYF
CDR3 DNA: TGTGCCAGCAGGACGAGCGGGGGGGCCCTGTCACGAACAGATACGCAGTATTTT

J gene: TRBJ1-5
clone size: NA
V gene: TRBV7-8
D gene: NA
CDR3 protein: CASSLPGSSEGAQHF
CDR3 DNA: TGTGCCAGCAGCTTACCAGGTTCTAGTGAGGGAGCCCAGCATTTT

J gene: TRBJ2-3
clone size: NA
V gene: TRBV5-5
D gene: TRBD2
CDR3 protein: CASWTSGSDTQYF
CDR3 DNA: TGTGCCAGCTGGACTAGCGGGTCAGATACGCAGTATTTT

J gene: TRBJ2-6
clone size: NA
V gene: TRBV2
D gene: TRBD2
CDR3 protein: CASRKTTSGHVWANVLTF
CDR3 DNA: TGTGCCAGCAGGAAGACGACTAGCGGACACGTCTGGGCCAACGTCCTGACTTTC

J gene: TRBJ2-1
clone size: NA
V gene: TRBV11-2
D gene: NA
CDR3 protein: CASSPTGSSYNEQFF
CDR3 DNA: TGTGCCAGCAGCCCCACAGGTAGCTCCTACAATGAGCAGTTCTTC

J gene: TRBJ2-2
clone size: NA
V gene: TRBV10-2
D gene: TRBD2
CDR3 protein: CASSSGSGSAGELFF
CDR3 DNA: TGCGCCAGCAGTAGTGGTAGCGGGAGTGCCGGGGAGCTGTTTTTT

J gene: TRBJ1-5
clone size: NA
V gene: TRBV18
D gene: NA
CDR3 protein: CASSWGGDQPQHF
CDR3 DNA: TGTGCCAGCTCCTGGGGGGGGGATCAGCCCCAGCATTTT